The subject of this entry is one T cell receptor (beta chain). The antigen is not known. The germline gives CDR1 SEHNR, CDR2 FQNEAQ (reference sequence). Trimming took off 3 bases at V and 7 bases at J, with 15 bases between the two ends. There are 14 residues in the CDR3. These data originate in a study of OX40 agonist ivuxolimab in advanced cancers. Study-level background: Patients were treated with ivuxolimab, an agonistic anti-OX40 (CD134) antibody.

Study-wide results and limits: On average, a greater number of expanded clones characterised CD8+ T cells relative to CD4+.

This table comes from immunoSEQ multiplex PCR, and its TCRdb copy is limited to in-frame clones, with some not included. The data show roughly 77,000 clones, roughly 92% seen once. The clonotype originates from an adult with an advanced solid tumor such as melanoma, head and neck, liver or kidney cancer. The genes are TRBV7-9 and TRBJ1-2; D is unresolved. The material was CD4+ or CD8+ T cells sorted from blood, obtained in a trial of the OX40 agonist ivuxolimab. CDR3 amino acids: CASSFPDGMGGYTF. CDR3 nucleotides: TGTGCCAGCAGCTTCCCGGACGGAATGGGTGGCTACACCTTC. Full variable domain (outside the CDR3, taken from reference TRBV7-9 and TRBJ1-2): DTGVSQNPRHKITKRGQNVTFRCDPISEHNRLYWYRQTLGQGPEFLTYFQNEAQLEKSRLLSDRFSAERPKGSFSTLEIQRTEQGDSAMYLCASSFPDGMGGYTFGSGTRLTVV.